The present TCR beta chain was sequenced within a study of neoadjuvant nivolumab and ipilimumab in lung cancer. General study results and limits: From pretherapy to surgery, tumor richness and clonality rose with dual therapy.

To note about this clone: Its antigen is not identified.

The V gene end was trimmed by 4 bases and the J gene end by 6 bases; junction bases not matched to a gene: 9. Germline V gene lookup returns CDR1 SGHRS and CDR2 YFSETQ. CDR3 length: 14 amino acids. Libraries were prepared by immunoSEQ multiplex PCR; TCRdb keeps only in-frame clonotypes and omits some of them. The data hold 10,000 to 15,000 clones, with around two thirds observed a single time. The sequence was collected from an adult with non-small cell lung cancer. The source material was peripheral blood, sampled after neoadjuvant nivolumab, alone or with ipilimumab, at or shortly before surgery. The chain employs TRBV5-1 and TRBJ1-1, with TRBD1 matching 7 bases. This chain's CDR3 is CASSPIGDSPEAFF. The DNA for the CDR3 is TGCGCCAGCAGCCCTATCGGGGACAGCCCTGAAGCTTTCTTT. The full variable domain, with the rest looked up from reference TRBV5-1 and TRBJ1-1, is KAGVTQTPRYLIKTRGQQVTLSCSPISGHRSVSWYQQTPGQGLQFLFEYFSETQRNKGNFPGRFSGRQFSNSRSEMNVSTLELGDSALYLCASSPIGDSPEAFFGQGTRLTVV.